A selection of T cell receptor beta chains follows, all from one sample in a study of cytotoxic CD8 clonotypes in ibrutinib-treated CLL. Generated by immunoSEQ multiplex PCR, the TCRdb table keeps only in-frame clones and is missing some. The sample has about 36,000 clones, 71% seen once. The material sequenced was PBMCs, taken at disease progression, from a patient treated with ibrutinib. The source is a human donor with chronic lymphocytic leukemia. CDR3s include the opening cysteine and the closing phenylalanine or tryptophan. D genes are given only for firm matches. A clone size is listed for some rows: how often the clone was seen (once, few, many), or a class if it is expanded.

clone_size j_call d_call v_call cdr3_nt cdr3_aa
once TRBJ1-4 - TRBV7-9 TGTGCCAGCAGCGAAACGAGGCAGGAGGATGTTGCAACTAATGAAAAACTGTTTTTT CASSETRQEDVATNEKLFF
once TRBJ2-3 TRBD2 TRBV6-1 TGTGCCAGCAGTGAAGTTGCACTAGCGGGTACGGTAGGGGGCACAGATACGCAGTATTTT CASSEVALAGTVGGTDTQYF
- TRBJ2-3 TRBD2 TRBV2 TGTGCCAGCAGCCAGCGGGGGGTGTTAGATACGCAGTATTTT CASSQRGVLDTQYF
- TRBJ2-1 - TRBV7-2 TGTGCCGAGGGGACGGGGAGCTCCTACAATGAGCAGTTCTTC CAEGTGSSYNEQFF
- TRBJ2-7 TRBD2 TRBV2 TGTGCCAGCAGTGAAAAACTAGCGGGGAACGAGCAGTACTTC CASSEKLAGNEQYF
- TRBJ2-1 TRBD2 TRBV28 TGTGCCAGCAGTTTGGGGGGGACTTTGTACAATGAGCAGTTCTTC CASSLGGTLYNEQFF
- TRBJ2-7 - TRBV10-2 TGCGCCAGCAGTGTTGGGCCAGGGGTAAACTACGAGCAGTACTTC CASSVGPGVNYEQYF
few TRBJ1-2 TRBD1 TRBV5-6 TGTGCCAGCAGCAGCCGGACAGGGGGAAACTATGGCTACACCTTC CASSSRTGGNYGYTF
many TRBJ1-5 - TRBV7-9 TGTGCCAGCAGCCCCGGGGGGGGTAACAATCAGCCCCAGCATTTT CASSPGGGNNQPQHF
- TRBJ1-1 - TRBV7-9 TGTGCCAGCAGCTTAAGTGTTAGTGAAGCTTTCTTT CASSLSVSEAFF
- TRBJ1-5 - TRBV5-1 TGCGCCAGCAGCCCGGCCGGACACCCTAATCAGCCCCAGCATTTT CASSPAGHPNQPQHF
- TRBJ2-6 TRBD1 TRBV5-8 TGTGCCAGCAGGGACAGGGGTGGGGCCAACGTCCTGACTTTC CASRDRGGANVLTF
- TRBJ1-2 - TRBV28 TGTGCCAGCCTCTCCACGGGGGGACGGGACTATGGCTACACCTTC CASLSTGGRDYGYTF
- TRBJ2-1 - TRBV10-1 TGCGCCAGCAGTGAGGGGCTTGGGGGCACGGATGAGCAGTTCTTC CASSEGLGGTDEQFF
few TRBJ2-5 TRBD1 TRBV9 TGTGCCAGCAGCCCGACAGGGTCGGAGACCCAGTACTTC CASSPTGSETQYF
- TRBJ1-2 - TRBV5-1 TGCGCCAGCAGCGCGGAGGGCGGGTACTATGGCTACACCTTC CASSAEGGYYGYTF